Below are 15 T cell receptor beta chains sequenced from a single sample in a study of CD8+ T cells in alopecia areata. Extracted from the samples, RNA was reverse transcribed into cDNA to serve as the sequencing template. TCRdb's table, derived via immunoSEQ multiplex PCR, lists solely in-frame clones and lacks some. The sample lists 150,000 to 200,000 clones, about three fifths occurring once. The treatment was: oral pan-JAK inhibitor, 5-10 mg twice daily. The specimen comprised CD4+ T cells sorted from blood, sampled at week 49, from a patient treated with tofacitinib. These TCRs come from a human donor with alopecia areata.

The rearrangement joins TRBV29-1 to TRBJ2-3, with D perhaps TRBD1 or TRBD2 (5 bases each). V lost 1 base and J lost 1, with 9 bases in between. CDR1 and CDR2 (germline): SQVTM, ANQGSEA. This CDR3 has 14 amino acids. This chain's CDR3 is CSVEGGVGTDTQYF. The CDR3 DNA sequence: TGCAGCGTTGAAGGAGGGGTCGGCACAGATACGCAGTATTTT.

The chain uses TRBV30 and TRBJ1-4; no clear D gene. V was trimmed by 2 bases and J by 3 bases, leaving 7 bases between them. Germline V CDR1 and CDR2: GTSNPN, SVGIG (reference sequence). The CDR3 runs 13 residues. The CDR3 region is CAWSPGSNEKLFF. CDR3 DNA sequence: TGTGCCTGGAGTCCCGGATCTAATGAAAAACTGTTTTTT.

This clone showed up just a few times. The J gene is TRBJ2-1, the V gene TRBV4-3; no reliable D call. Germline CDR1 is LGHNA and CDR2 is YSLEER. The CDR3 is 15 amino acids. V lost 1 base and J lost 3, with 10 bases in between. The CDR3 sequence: CASSQGRRLYNEQFF. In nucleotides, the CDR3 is TGCGCCAGCAGCCAAGGCAGGCGCCTCTACAATGAGCAGTTCTTC.

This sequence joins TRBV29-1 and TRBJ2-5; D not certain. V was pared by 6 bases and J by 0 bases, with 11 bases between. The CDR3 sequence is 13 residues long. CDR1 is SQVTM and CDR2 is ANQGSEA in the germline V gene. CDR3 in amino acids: CSVHGQDQETQYF. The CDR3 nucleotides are TGCAGCGTCCATGGCCAAGACCAAGAGACCCAGTACTTC.

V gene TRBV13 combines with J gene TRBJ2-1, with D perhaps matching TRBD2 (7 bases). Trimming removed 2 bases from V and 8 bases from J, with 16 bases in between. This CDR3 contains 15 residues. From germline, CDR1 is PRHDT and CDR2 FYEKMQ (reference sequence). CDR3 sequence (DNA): TGTGCCAGCAGCTTATACGGCGGGGGCCGGGATGAGCAGTTCTTC. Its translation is CASSLYGGGRDEQFF.

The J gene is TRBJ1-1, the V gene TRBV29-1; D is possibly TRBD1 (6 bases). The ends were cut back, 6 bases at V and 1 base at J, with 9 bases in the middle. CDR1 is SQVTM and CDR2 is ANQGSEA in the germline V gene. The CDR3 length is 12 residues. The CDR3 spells CSVADRNTEAFF. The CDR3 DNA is TGCAGCGTCGCGGACAGGAACACTGAAGCTTTCTTT.

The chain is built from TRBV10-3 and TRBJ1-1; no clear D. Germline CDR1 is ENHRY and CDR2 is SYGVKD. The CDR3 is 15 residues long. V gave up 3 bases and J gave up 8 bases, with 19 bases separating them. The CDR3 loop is CAISDGIGRSREAFF. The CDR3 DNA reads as TGTGCCATCAGTGACGGGATCGGCAGGTCTAGGGAAGCTTTCTTT.

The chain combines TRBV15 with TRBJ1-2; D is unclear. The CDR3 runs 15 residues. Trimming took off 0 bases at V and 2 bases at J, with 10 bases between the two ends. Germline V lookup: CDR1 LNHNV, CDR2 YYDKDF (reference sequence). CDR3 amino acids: CATSRDGRENYGYTF. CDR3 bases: TGTGCCACCAGCAGAGACGGAAGGGAGAACTATGGCTACACCTTC.

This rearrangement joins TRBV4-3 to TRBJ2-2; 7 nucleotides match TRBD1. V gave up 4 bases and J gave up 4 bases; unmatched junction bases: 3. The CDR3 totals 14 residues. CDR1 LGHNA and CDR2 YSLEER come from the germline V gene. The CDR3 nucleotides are TGCGCCAGCAGCCGGGGACAGCTCACCGGGGAGCTGTTTTTT. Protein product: CASSRGQLTGELFF.

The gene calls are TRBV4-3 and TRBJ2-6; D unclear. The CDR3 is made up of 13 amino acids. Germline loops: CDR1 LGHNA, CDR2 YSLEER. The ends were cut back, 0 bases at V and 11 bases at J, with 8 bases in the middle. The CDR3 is CASSQDTNDVLTF. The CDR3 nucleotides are TGCGCCAGCAGCCAAGATACGAATGACGTCCTGACTTTC.

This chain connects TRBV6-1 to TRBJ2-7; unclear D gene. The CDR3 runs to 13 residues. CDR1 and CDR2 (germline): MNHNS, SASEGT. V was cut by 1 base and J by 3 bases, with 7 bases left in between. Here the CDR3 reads CASSEVGGYEQYF. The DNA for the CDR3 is TGTGCCAGCAGTGAAGTGGGCGGCTACGAGCAGTACTTC.

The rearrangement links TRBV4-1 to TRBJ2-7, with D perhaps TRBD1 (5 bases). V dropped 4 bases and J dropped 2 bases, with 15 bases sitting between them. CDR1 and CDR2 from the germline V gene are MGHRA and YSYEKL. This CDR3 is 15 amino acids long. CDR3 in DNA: TGCGCCAGCAGCCCGTCAGGGTTCCCTACCTACGAGCAGTACTTC. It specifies CASSPSGFPTYEQYF.

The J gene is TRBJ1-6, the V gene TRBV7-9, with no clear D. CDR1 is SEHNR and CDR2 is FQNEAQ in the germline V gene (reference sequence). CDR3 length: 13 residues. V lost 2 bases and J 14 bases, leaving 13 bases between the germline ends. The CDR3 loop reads CASSLNSESSLHF. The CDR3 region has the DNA TGTGCCAGCAGCTTAAACTCCGAGTCATCCCTCCACTTT.

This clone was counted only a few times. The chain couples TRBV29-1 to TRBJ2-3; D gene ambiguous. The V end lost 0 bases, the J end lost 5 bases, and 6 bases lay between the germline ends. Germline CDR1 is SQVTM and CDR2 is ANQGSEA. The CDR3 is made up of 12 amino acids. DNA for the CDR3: TGCAGCGTTGAAGAAGGGTTAGATACGCAGTATTTT. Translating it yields CSVEEGLDTQYF.

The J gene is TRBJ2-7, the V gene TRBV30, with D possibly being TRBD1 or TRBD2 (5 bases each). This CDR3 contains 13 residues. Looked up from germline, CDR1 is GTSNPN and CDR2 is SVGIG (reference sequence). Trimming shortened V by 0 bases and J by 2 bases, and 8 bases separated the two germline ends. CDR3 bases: TGTGCCTGGAGTGTACGGGGACCCTACGAGCAGTACTTC. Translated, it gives CAWSVRGPYEQYF.